These 18 T cell receptor beta chains came from one sample sequenced in a study of blood T cell repertoires in COVID-19. Sequencing was performed with immunoSEQ multiplex PCR; in TCRdb, only in-frame clones are kept and a portion is missing. In the table there are fewer than 8,500 clones, approximately 92% of which are singletons. Sequencing used peripheral blood. The receptors here all came from a man older than 75 with active COVID-19.

The CDR3 DNA sequence: TGTGCCAGTAGTTCCCCCGGGAGGGCCCCCGATACGCAGTATTTT. Its protein product is CASSSPGRAPDTQYF. This chain connects TRBV19 to TRBJ2-3; 8 nucleotides match TRBD2. There are 15 residues in the CDR3. Germline lookup yields CDR1 LNHDA and CDR2 SQIVND (reference sequence). With V trimmed by 5 bases and J by 6 bases, 10 bases remained unmatched.

As DNA, the CDR3 is TGTGCCAGCAGTACCGCCGGGACTAGCGCTTCCAATGAGCAGTTCTTC. Its translation: CASSTAGTSASNEQFF. The rearrangement joins TRBV28 to TRBJ2-1; 10 bases agree with TRBD2. The CDR3 is 16 residues long. With V trimmed by 5 bases and J by 6 bases, 10 bases remained unmatched. Looked up from germline, CDR1 is MDHEN and CDR2 is SYDVKM.

The chain uses TRBV7-9 and TRBJ1-3; TRBD1 matches at 7 bases. The CDR3 contains 15 residues. CDR1 and CDR2 (germline): SEHNR, FQNEAQ (reference sequence). V trimming: 5 bases; J trimming: 3 bases; junction bases outside the gene matches: 7. In DNA form, the CDR3 reads TGTGCCAGCAGCCTGGACAGGAAAGGTGGAAACACCATATATTTT. Translated, it gives CASSLDRKGGNTIYF.

V is TRBV5-1 and J is TRBJ2-3, with 8 positions matching TRBD2. The germline V gene encodes CDR1 SGHRS and CDR2 YFSETQ. This CDR3 is built from 15 residues. V shed 0 bases and J 4 bases; nucleotides not matched to a gene: 4. The DNA for the CDR3 is TGCGCCAGCAGCTTGGCGGGGGGGCGATCAGATACGCAGTATTTT. Amino acid sequence: CASSLAGGRSDTQYF.

This clone has a handful of counts. V is TRBV11-2 and J is TRBJ1-5, with 8 bases lining up with TRBD1. The CDR3 is 15 amino acids. The V segment lost 4 bases and the J segment 2 bases; nucleotides outside the gene matches: 4. Looked up from germline, CDR1 is SGHAT and CDR2 is FQNNGV. The CDR3 bases are TGTGCCAGCAGCTCCTTACAGGGGGGCAATCAGCCCCAGCATTTT. As protein: CASSSLQGGNQPQHF.

V and J are TRBV7-2 and TRBJ2-5; 9 positions match TRBD1. Germline V gene lookup returns CDR1 SGHTA and CDR2 FQGNSA. This CDR3 contains 15 residues. V was pared by 5 bases and J by 4 bases, with 8 bases of the junction left unmatched. The DNA of the CDR3 is TGTGCCAGCAGCCCGAACAGGGGGCGCGGAGAGACCCAGTACTTC. Protein sequence: CASSPNRGRGETQYF.

The V and J genes are TRBV4-2 and TRBJ1-6; 8 nucleotides agree with TRBD1. With V trimmed by 3 bases and J by 9 bases, 7 bases remained unmatched. Germline CDR1 LGHNA, CDR2 YNFKEQ. This CDR3 comprises 15 residues. The DNA of the CDR3 is TGTGCCAGCAGCCATCCCGGACAGGGTGGTTCACCCCTCCACTTT. Its protein product is CASSHPGQGGSPLHF.

The rearrangement uses TRBV11-3 and TRBJ2-1; the D gene is possibly TRBD2 (6 bases). The germline V and J ends were trimmed by 3 bases and 9 bases, with 15 bases remaining between them. Germline CDR1 and CDR2: SGHNT and YENEEA. The CDR3 is 14 residues long. CDR3 coding DNA: TGTGCCAGCAGCTTTGGCGGGGCGAAGTCTGAGCAGTTCTTC. Translation: CASSFGGAKSEQFF.

The rearrangement links TRBV5-1 to TRBJ2-5, with a tentative D call TRBD1 (5 bases). Germline V lookup: CDR1 SGHRS, CDR2 YFSETQ. The ends were cut back, 0 bases at V and 10 bases at J, with 10 bases in the middle. There are 12 residues in the CDR3. In nucleotides, the CDR3 is TGCGCCAGCAGCTTGGGCCAGGGTGGCCAGTACTTC. Residues: CASSLGQGGQYF.

This clone was detected a few times. The chain employs TRBV5-1 and TRBJ2-7; 9 bases line up with TRBD1. In germline, CDR1 is SGHRS, CDR2 YFSETQ. The CDR3 contains 14 residues. Trimming cost V 4 bases and J 7 bases; bases outside gene matches: 9. CDR3 nucleotide sequence: TGCGCCAGCAGCCCACAGGGGGCAAGAGGGGAGCAGTACTTC. This sequence encodes CASSPQGARGEQYF.

This chain joins TRBV30 and TRBJ2-1; D is possibly TRBD1 (6 bases). CDR3 length: 14 amino acids. Germline CDR1 is GTSNPN and CDR2 is SVGIG (reference sequence). The V end was cut by 2 bases, the J end by 4 bases, with 12 bases between. CDR3 coding DNA: TGTGCCTGGAGTATTGGGACACTTTACAATGAGCAGTTCTTC. Translated, it gives CAWSIGTLYNEQFF.

The chain has TRBV27 and TRBJ2-3, with D maybe TRBD1 (6 bases). The CDR3 covers 15 residues. V shed 2 bases and J shed 2 bases, with 11 bases lying between them. The germline V gene has CDR1 MNHEY and CDR2 SMNVEV (reference sequence). The CDR3 bases are TGTGCCAGCAGTTTAATGAACAGGGCCACAGATACGCAGTATTTT. Protein: CASSLMNRATDTQYF.

The rearrangement links TRBV5-1 to TRBJ2-1; D not resolved. Trimming removed 7 bases at V and 7 bases at J, with 15 bases between. There are 13 residues in the CDR3. Germline lookup yields CDR1 SGHRS and CDR2 YFSETQ. In nucleotides, the CDR3 is TGCGCCAGCGCAGCGTCCCCGAGGAATGAGCAGTTCTTC. Translation: CASAASPRNEQFF.

The CDR3 loop is CASSLASGGTETQYF. The DNA for the CDR3 is TGTGCCAGCAGCTTAGCGTCGGGGGGGACGGAGACCCAGTACTTC. The V gene is TRBV7-3, the J gene TRBJ2-5; 8 bases are a match to TRBD2. J was trimmed by 5 bases and V by 2 bases; bases with no gene match: 7. The CDR3 extends over 15 amino acids. Per germline, CDR1 SGHTA and CDR2 FQGTGA.

As concerns this clone: This specimen includes other DNA sequences encoding the same CDR3. The V and J genes are TRBV20-1 and TRBJ2-7, with D possibly matching TRBD2 (6 bases). CDR3 length: 13 residues. Trimming cost V 3 bases and J 7 bases, with 16 bases left between them. The germline CDR1 and CDR2 sequences are DFQATT and SNEGSKA (reference sequence). For the CDR3, the DNA is TGCAGTGCTAGTTCGCGGGCTGGGGGGGAGCAGTACTTC. Translated, it gives CSASSRAGGEQYF.

The CDR3 coding sequence is TGTGCCAGCAGCTTGGGACTGTCTGGAAACACCATATATTTT. Amino acids: CASSLGLSGNTIYF. The gene calls are TRBV5-4 and TRBJ1-3, with D hard to call. Trimming pared 0 bases from V and 1 base from J, leaving 5 bases between. The CDR3 is 14 residues long. Per germline, CDR1 SGHNT and CDR2 YYREEE (reference sequence). Filled out from reference TRBV5-4 and TRBJ1-3, the complete variable domain reads ETGVTQSPTHLIKTRGQQVTLRCSSQSGHNTVSWYQQALGQGPQFIFQYYREEENGRGNFPPRFSGLQFPNYSSELNVNALELDDSALYLCASSLGLSGNTIYFGEGSWLTVV.

The chain joins TRBV28 to TRBJ2-3; D may be TRBD1 (6 bases). The CDR3 length is 19 residues. The V end lost 4 bases, the J end lost 2 bases, and 25 bases lay between the germline ends. The V gene's germline CDR1 is MDHEN and CDR2 SYDVKM. CDR3 in amino acids: CASSSLSLGHPKDTDTQYF. As DNA, the CDR3 is TGTGCCAGCAGTTCCTTGAGTTTGGGACATCCCAAAGACACAGATACGCAGTATTTT.

This chain joins TRBV5-1 and TRBJ2-5; D gene unclear. Germline CDR1 SGHRS, CDR2 YFSETQ. The V gene lost 0 bases and the J gene lost 1 base, with 10 bases spanning the gap. This CDR3 contains 15 residues. The CDR3 DNA reads as TGCGCCAGCAGCTTGGTCCCGGGTATCCAAGAGACCCAGTACTTC. Its translation is CASSLVPGIQETQYF.